This T cell receptor beta chain was sequenced in a study of tumor and adjacent non-tumor tissue in lung cancer. The wider study: The patients, approximately nine men and roughly 5 women, were roughly 30 to 80 with stage I to III disease.

A modified ARM-PCR protocol with three rounds of nested PCR amplified TCRbeta. TCRdb re-derived calls from the multiplex PCR reads in MiXCR, one entry per CDR3 protein. The data contain 120,000 or so distinct CDR3 sequences, 60% to 70% of them singletons. The template was RNA from unsorted bulk tissue. Germline V lookup: CDR1 DFQATT, CDR2 SNEGSKA (reference sequence). This CDR3 spans 15 amino acids. General study points: Compared with tumor, normal lung showed significantly lower TCR diversity. Normal lung showed higher cumulative top 100 clone frequency than tumor.

About this clonotype: Its antigen is unidentified. Possible read error: a much larger clone is one base away.

The chain employs TRBV20-1 and TRBJ2-1; unclear D gene. This clonotype was sampled from a man aged 25 to 40 with non-small cell lung cancer. What was sequenced was lung tumor tissue. The CDR3 region is CIAPAQVSSYNEQFF. Written as DNA, the CDR3 is TGCATTGCCCCGGCCCAAGTAAGCTCCTACAATGAGCAGTTCTTC.